This T cell receptor (beta chain) was recovered during a study of shared clonotypes between healthy human individuals. Germline V lookup: CDR1 SGHVS, CDR2 FQNEAQ. The CDR3 covers 15 residues. Losses at the gene ends were 6 bases for V and 6 bases for J; bases not matched to a gene: 13. On sorted subsets, replicate PCRs used about 0.2 ug DNA, or 27,000 or so T cell genomes. Sequenced by immunoSEQ multiplex PCR; TCRdb stores in-frame clones only, minus some. In the table there are around 700,000 clones, around 78% of which are singletons. The rearrangement links TRBV7-8 to TRBJ1-2; 7 bases match TRBD1. Sequencing was carried out using memory CD4+ T cells sorted from blood. Specified subset: CD45RA-negative fraction. The TCR sequence derives from a woman in her 30s in good health. CDR3 loop: CASRKALGQKDGYTF. CDR3 in DNA: TGTGCCAGCAGAAAAGCTTTGGGACAGAAAGATGGCTACACCTTC.